Shown below are 10 T cell receptor beta chains from a single sample sequenced in a study of identical twins. Each CDR3 protein gets one entry after TCRdb re-called the 5' RACE reads with MiXCR. This table has fewer than 900,000 distinct CDR3 sequences, 21% appearing once. This same sample was also taken into another study, of T cells expressing NK-cell markers.

Sequencing used PBMCs. The origin of the receptors is a woman under 30 in good health.

This chain connects TRBV20-1 to TRBJ2-7; 11 nucleotides match TRBD2. The CDR3 is 13 residues long. Germline trimming cut 6 bases from V and 7 bases from J; bases unmatched to any gene: 8. Germline CDR1 reads DFQATT; CDR2 reads SNEGSKA (reference sequence). For the CDR3, the DNA is TGCAGTGCAGTAGCGGGAGGGCCGGGGGAGCAGTACTTC. This translates into CSAVAGGPGEQYF.

J is TRBJ2-1 and V is TRBV12-3 or TRBV12-4; D tentatively fits TRBD1 or TRBD2 (6 bases each). This CDR3 region has 14 residues. V shed 7 bases and J shed 6 bases, with 16 bases lying between them. The CDR3 nucleotides read TGTGCCAGCACCCCTGGGGGGCCAGGCAATGAGCAGTTCTTC. It specifies CASTPGGPGNEQFF.

At least ten counts were recorded for this clonotype. CDR3 amino acids: CASKLGGGNQPQHF. The CDR3, as DNA: TGTGCCAGCAAACTGGGGGGGGGCAATCAGCCCCAGCATTTT. V is TRBV6-1 and J is TRBJ1-5, with D perhaps TRBD1 (5 bases). The CDR3 contains 14 residues. Trimming shortened V by 7 bases and J by 2 bases, and 12 bases separated the two germline ends. Germline assignment: CDR1 MNHNS and CDR2 SASEGT.

This chain joins TRBV7-2 and TRBJ2-1, with D tentatively TRBD1 or TRBD2 (6 bases each). Germline V gives CDR1 SGHTA, CDR2 FQGNSA. Trimming pared 1 base from V and 4 bases from J, leaving 11 bases between. The CDR3 has 15 residues. CDR3 DNA: TGTGCCAGCAGCTTAGAGGGGGGCGTTTACAATGAGCAGTTCTTC. This encodes CASSLEGGVYNEQFF.

Many counts were recorded for this clonotype. This chain links TRBV12-3 or TRBV12-4 with TRBJ2-7, with 14 bases fitting TRBD2. The length of the CDR3 is 16 residues. Trimming removed 5 bases from V and 3 bases from J; junction bases left unmatched: 6. CDR3: CASSPGTSGSIYEQYF. CDR3 DNA: TGTGCCAGCAGTCCCGGGACTAGCGGGAGTATCTACGAGCAGTACTTC.

This clonotype was seen only a few times. The chain couples TRBV7-2 to TRBJ2-4, with D unresolved. This CDR3 comprises 14 residues. Trimming cost V 2 bases and J 6 bases, with 11 bases left between them. Germline V gene sequence: CDR1 SGHTA, CDR2 FQGNSA. The CDR3 is CASSLTWVGNIQYF. CDR3 coding DNA: TGTGCCAGCAGCTTAACTTGGGTTGGAAACATTCAGTACTTC.

This chain joins TRBV20-1 and TRBJ2-1; 9 bases map to TRBD2. Per the germline V gene, CDR1 is DFQATT and CDR2 is SNEGSKA (reference sequence). The CDR3 has 12 amino acids. V lost 6 bases to trimming and J lost 9 bases; unmatched junction nucleotides: 6. In nucleotides, the CDR3 is TGCAGTGCCCGCGGGACTAGCCTTGAGCAGTTCTTC. This translates into CSARGTSLEQFF.

In its sample, this clonotype was seen a few times. The gene calls are TRBV12-3 or TRBV12-4 and TRBJ1-1; D is undetermined. There are 14 residues in the CDR3. The ends were cut back, 5 bases at V and 1 base at J, with 11 bases in the middle. CDR3 residues: CASSSPGRNTEAFF. DNA for the CDR3: TGTGCCAGCAGTAGCCCCGGGAGGAACACTGAAGCTTTCTTT.

In this sample, this clonotype turned up a few times. The genes are TRBV25-1 and TRBJ2-2; tentative D call: TRBD1 (6 bases). This CDR3 spans 19 amino acids. Trimming cost V 8 bases and J 5 bases, with 30 bases left between them. Germline assignment: CDR1 MGHDK and CDR2 SYGVNS. The CDR3 DNA reads TGTGCCAGCGCGGGCCAGGGGACCGGGTGGGCCACCAAAACCGGGGAGCTGTTTTTT. Protein sequence: CASAGQGTGWATKTGELFF.

The rearrangement links TRBV7-2 to TRBJ2-3; no definite D call. Germline loops: CDR1 SGHTA, CDR2 FQGNSA. This CDR3 has 12 residues. V was clipped by 8 bases and J by 4 bases, with 10 bases between them. The CDR3 nucleotides are TGTGCCAGCGGCGTCACCCCAGATACGCAGTATTTT. Protein sequence: CASGVTPDTQYF.